These 28 T cell receptor beta chains share one sample of origin, sequenced in a study of tissue T cells after allogeneic stem cell transplantation. TCRdb keeps only in-frame clones here, not all; method: immunoSEQ multiplex PCR. Among about 2,400 clones listed, more than 55% were seen once. Specimen: gut tissue. Receptors originate from a female BALB/c mouse in good health. The mice in this strain carry MHC haplotype H2-d.

This clone was seen just once. Mouse germline and gene names are used. The read comes to an end 1 residue before the CDR3 does, leaving the germline J gene to fill in the end. The chain links TRBV5 to TRBJ2-5; TRBD1 matches at 11 bases. Trimming removed 1 base from V and 2 bases from J; junction bases left unmatched: 2. From germline, CDR1 is LGHNA and CDR2 YNLKQL (reference sequence). The CDR3 is made up of 16 amino acids. The CDR3 here is CASSQGTGGRQDTQYF. The CDR3 DNA, read in part, is TGTGCCAGCAGCCAAGGGACAGGGGGCCGCCAAGACACCCAGTAC.

This clone was counted a few times. These gene names are mouse names. Read coverage stops 1 residue before the CDR3 terminus; the germline J gene supplies the remainder. J is TRBJ2-4 and V is TRBV13-2; D ambiguous. CDR1 is NNHNN, CDR2 SYGAGS, per germline (reference sequence). Trimming took off 2 bases at V and 2 bases at J, with 3 bases between the two ends. CDR3 size: 12 residues. The sequenced CDR3 bases are TGTGCCAGCGGTGAATTTCAAAACACCTTGTAC. Protein: CASGEFQNTLY. The CDR3 in full is CASGEFQNTLYF.

This clone showed up just a few times. Mouse germline and gene names are used. The sequenced fragment ends 1 residue before the CDR3 boundary, so the rest is inferred from the germline J gene. J is TRBJ1-4 and V is TRBV5, with 10 bases that match TRBD1. The J segment lost 7 bases and the V segment lost 0 bases, leaving 5 bases of the junction unmatched. Germline-derived CDR1 and CDR2 are LGHNA and YNLKQL (reference sequence). The CDR3 totals 16 residues. CDR3 protein: CASSQDRQGAPERLFF. CDR3 bases read: TGTGCCAGCAGCCAAGATAGACAGGGGGCGCCCGAAAGATTATTT.

A word on this clone: Gene names and germline refer to mouse. With the read ending 1 residue before the CDR3 end, the germline J gene is used to fill in that end. V is TRBV5 and J is TRBJ1-5; weak D call: TRBD1 (6 bases). The CDR3 is 14 residues long. With 4 bases removed from V and 0 bases from J, the gap between germline ends came to 7 bases. Germline CDR1 LGHNA, CDR2 YNLKQL (reference sequence). The sequenced part of the CDR3 DNA is TGTGCCAGCAGCCGGGACAATAACAACCAGGCTCCGCTT. This encodes CASSRDNNNQAPL. The entire CDR3 reads CASSRDNNNQAPLF.

Details on this clone: Gene names and germline refer to mouse. The missing CDR3 end, 1 residue past where the read stops, is filled in from the germline J gene. The genes are TRBV31 and TRBJ2-4; D possibly corresponds to TRBD1 (5 bases). The V end was cut by 0 bases, the J end by 1 base, with 5 bases between. The CDR3 contains 13 residues. Germline CDR1 is GKSSPN and CDR2 is SITVG. The CDR3 sequence: CAWSLGGQNTLYF. CDR3 DNA (partial): TGTGCCTGGAGTCTAGGGGGTCAAAACACCTTGTAC.

As regards this clone: Germline and genes here are mouse. The read ends 1 residue shy of where the CDR3 ends; the end is completed using the germline J gene. This sequence joins TRBV13-1 and TRBJ2-1; tentatively, D is TRBD1 or TRBD2 (5 bases each). Germline-derived CDR1 and CDR2 are NSHNY and SYGAGN. V was trimmed by 0 bases and J by 4 bases, leaving 5 bases between them. The length of the CDR3 is 13 residues. The CDR3 bases that were read are TGTGCCAGCAGTGATGGGGGGTATGCTGAGCAGTTC. Translating gives CASSDGGYAEQF. The whole CDR3 protein reads CASSDGGYAEQFF.

Details on this clone: These gene names are mouse names. The sequenced fragment ends 1 residue before the CDR3 boundary, so the rest is inferred from the germline J gene. The chain carries TRBV13-1 and TRBJ2-4; D is unresolved. CDR1 and CDR2 (germline): NSHNY, SYGAGN. V lost 2 bases and J 1 base, leaving 2 bases between the germline ends. The CDR3 spans 12 residues. The covered CDR3 bases are TGTGCCAGCAGTGAGGGTCAAAACACCTTGTAC. As protein: CASSEGQNTLY. The whole CDR3 is CASSEGQNTLYF.

To note about this clone: Mouse gene names apply. Read sequence stops 1 residue before the CDR3 end, and the germline J gene provides the missing end. The chain joins TRBV13-2 to TRBJ2-3; 9 bases are a match to TRBD2. This CDR3 has 16 amino acids. V dropped 2 bases and J dropped 1; count of bases not matched to a gene: 5. CDR1 NNHNN and CDR2 SYGAGS come from the germline V gene (reference sequence). CDR3 bases read: TGTGCCAGCGGTGAATTGGGGGGGCGAGGTGCAGAAACGCTGTAT. The encoded protein is CASGELGGRGAETLY. The full CDR3 sequence reads CASGELGGRGAETLYF.

Worth noting for this clone: All gene names here are mouse names. The read finishes 1 residue shy of the CDR3 end, and the germline J gene is used to complete it. J is TRBJ2-1 and V is TRBV5; 7 bases align to TRBD2. Trimming removed 1 base from V and 5 bases from J; junction bases left unmatched: 5. The CDR3 consists of 15 residues. Per germline, CDR1 LGHNA and CDR2 YNLKQL (reference sequence). The sequenced CDR3 bases are TGTGCCAGCAGCCAAGGCCACTGGGGAAATGCTGAGCAGTTC. Its protein product is CASSQGHWGNAEQF. The full-length CDR3 reads as CASSQGHWGNAEQFF.

Points on this clone: Mouse names are used for the genes. The read stops 1 residue short of the end of the CDR3; the missing end is completed from the germline J gene. The chain is built from TRBV13-2 and TRBJ1-4, with a possible D match to TRBD1 (5 bases). Trimming removed 0 bases from V and 5 bases from J, with 5 bases in between. The CDR3 contains 13 residues. CDR1 is NNHNN, CDR2 SYGAGS, per germline (reference sequence). The sequenced CDR3 bases are TGTGCCAGCGGTGATGCAGGGAACGAAAGATTATTT. Its protein product is CASGDAGNERLF. In full, the CDR3 is CASGDAGNERLFF.

This clone has just one count. The gene names given are mouse names. The read ends 1 residue shy of where the CDR3 ends; the end is completed using the germline J gene. V usage is TRBV31 and J usage is TRBJ2-4, with 9 positions matching TRBD2. The CDR3 sequence is 13 residues long. From germline, CDR1 is GKSSPN and CDR2 SITVG. Trimming took 3 bases from V and 5 from J; bases not matched to a gene: 3. CDR3 amino acids: CAWRLGGRNTLYF. The DNA read from the CDR3 is TGTGCCTGGAGACTGGGGGGTCGAAACACCTTGTAC.

Points on this clone: Gene names denote mouse genes. From the germline J gene comes the end of the CDR3, since the read stops 1 residue before it. The chain joins TRBV13-1 to TRBJ2-5, with 13 bases that match TRBD2. Unmatched junction bases numbered 4, after V lost 3 bases and J lost 6 bases. Germline CDR1 NSHNY, CDR2 SYGAGN. The CDR3 covers 15 residues. CDR3: CASSGTGGARDTQYF. CDR3 DNA, as far as it was read: TGTGCCAGCAGTGGGACTGGGGGGGCGCGGGACACCCAGTAC.

Concerning this clone: Mouse gene names apply. The sequenced part of the CDR3 DNA is TGTAGTTCTAGTCTCTCAAACTCCGACTACACC. It is translated as CSSSLSNSDYT. The entire CDR3 reads CSSSLSNSDYTF. The chain has TRBV30 and TRBJ1-2; D gene uncertain. The sequenced fragment ends 1 residue before the CDR3 boundary, so the rest is inferred from the germline J gene. Germline CDR1 reads SQVVS; CDR2 reads ANEGSEA. The CDR3 is 12 residues long. Trimming pared 3 bases from V and 0 bases from J, leaving 5 bases between.

In its sample, this clone was seen once. The gene names here belong to mouse. The CDR3 goes on 1 residue after the read ends, and that part is filled in from the germline J gene. The genes are TRBV5 and TRBJ2-4; 8 bases match TRBD1. Germline trimming cut 4 bases from V and 5 bases from J; bases unmatched to any gene: 2. Germline V gene data show CDR1 as LGHNA and CDR2 as YNLKQL (reference sequence). CDR3 length: 13 amino acids. The CDR3 is CASSLTGANTLYF. The CDR3 bases that were read are TGTGCCAGCAGCCTGACAGGGGCAAACACCTTGTAC.

As to this clone: Genes here carry mouse names. Sequencing ends 1 residue short of the CDR3 end; the germline J gene provides the rest. The V and J genes are TRBV31 and TRBJ2-3, with D unresolved. This CDR3 spans 14 amino acids. Between the trimmed V and J ends, which lost 0 bases and 3 bases, there was a span of 10 bases. CDR1 is GKSSPN and CDR2 is SITVG in the germline V gene. The sequenced CDR3 bases are TGTGCCTGGAGTCTAGTTGGAGCGGCAGAAACGCTGTAT. Translating gives CAWSLVGAAETLY. The full CDR3 protein is CAWSLVGAAETLYF.

With regard to this clone: Genes and germline are mouse. The sequenced fragment ends 1 residue before the CDR3 boundary, so the rest is inferred from the germline J gene. The same CDR3 also results from other DNA sequences found in this sample. V and J are TRBV2 and TRBJ2-4, with 8 bases lining up with TRBD2. The CDR3 consists of 16 residues. The germline CDR1 and CDR2 sequences are LGHNA and YSYQKL. The V segment lost 1 base and the J segment 1 base; nucleotides outside the gene matches: 4. This chain's CDR3 is CASSQVGGEGQNTLYF. CDR3 DNA (partial): TGTGCCAGCAGCCAAGTGGGGGGGGAGGGTCAAAACACCTTGTAC.

As to this clone: The listed genes are named as in mouse. The read finishes 1 residue shy of the CDR3 end, and the germline J gene is used to complete it. The J gene is TRBJ2-1, the V gene TRBV12-1, with 7 bases lining up with TRBD2. With 0 bases clipped from V and 3 bases from J, the junction kept 4 bases outside the gene matches. Germline V lookup: CDR1 SGHSN, CDR2 HYEKVE. The CDR3 covers 15 residues. The part of the CDR3 DNA that was read is TGTGCCAGCTCTCTCCCGGGGGGGGGCTATGCTGAGCAGTTC. This translates into CASSLPGGGYAEQF. The whole CDR3 protein reads CASSLPGGGYAEQFF. The full variable domain, in which reference TRBV12-1 and TRBJ2-1 provide the parts outside the CDR3, is DSGVVQSPRHIIKEKGGRSVLTCIPISGHSNVVWYQQTLGKELKFLIQHYEKVERDKGFLPSRFSVQQFDDYHSEMNMSALELEDSAMYFCASSLPGGGYAEQFFGPGTRLTVL.

Details on this clone: Mouse gene names apply. The read is 1 residue too short to cover the CDR3 end, so that end is filled in from the germline J gene. V usage is TRBV2 and J usage is TRBJ2-7; possible D gene TRBD2, 6 bases. The V and J ends lost 0 bases and 0 bases respectively, with 9 bases between them. Germline CDR1 is LGHNA and CDR2 is YSYQKL. This CDR3 is 15 amino acids long. Incomplete CDR3 DNA: TGTGCCAGCAGCCAAGATTGGGGGAGCTCCTATGAACAGTAC. It translates to CASSQDWGSSYEQY. In full, the CDR3 is CASSQDWGSSYEQYF.

In regard to this clone: Gene names refer to mouse genes. The read terminates 1 residue before the CDR3 end, so the remaining end is supplied by the germline J gene. The chain is built from TRBV13-2 and TRBJ2-5; perhaps TRBD2 as D (6 bases). Trimming stripped 2 bases from V and 0 bases from J, with 7 bases between. The length of the CDR3 is 14 residues. CDR1 and CDR2 (germline): NNHNN, SYGAGS (reference sequence). The covered CDR3 bases are TGTGCCAGCGGTGACTGGGGTAACCAAGACACCCAGTAC. Its protein product is CASGDWGNQDTQY. The CDR3 as a whole reads CASGDWGNQDTQYF.

With regard to this clone: The gene names given are mouse names. The read ends 1 residue early relative to the CDR3; the germline J gene fills the gap. This sequence joins TRBV17 and TRBJ1-1; D ambiguous. From germline, CDR1 is MNHDT and CDR2 YYDKIL. The CDR3 covers 11 residues. V was clipped by 5 bases and J by 3 bases, with 4 bases between them. Partial CDR3 DNA: TGTGCTAGCAGTGGGGACACAGAAGTCTTC. This translates into CASSGDTEVF. The entire CDR3 reads CASSGDTEVFF.

Points on this clone: Germline and genes: mouse. Read sequence stops 1 residue before the CDR3 end, and the germline J gene provides the missing end. This sequence joins TRBV13-2 and TRBJ2-3; D may correspond to TRBD1 or TRBD2 (5 bases each). V shed 4 bases and J shed 0 bases, with 12 bases lying between them. CDR1 NNHNN and CDR2 SYGAGS come from the germline V gene (reference sequence). This CDR3 is 15 amino acids long. The sequenced part of the CDR3 DNA is TGTGCCAGCGGTAAGGGACGAACTAGTGCAGAAACGCTGTAT. Amino acids: CASGKGRTSAETLY. The full CDR3 sequence reads CASGKGRTSAETLYF.

About this clone itself: The gene names given are mouse names. The read terminates 1 residue before the CDR3 end, so the remaining end is supplied by the germline J gene. The chain recombines TRBV16 with TRBJ2-4, with TRBD2 identical over 8 bases. The germline V gene encodes CDR1 SGHSA and CDR2 FRNQAP. The CDR3 has 13 residues. V trimming: 5 bases; J trimming: 7 bases; junction bases outside the gene matches: 5. The DNA read from the CDR3 is TGTGCAAGCAGCCTAGGGACTGGTTACACCTTGTAC. Translated: CASSLGTGYTLY. The CDR3 in its entirety is CASSLGTGYTLYF.

In the case of this clone: The listed genes are named as in mouse. From the germline J gene comes the end of the CDR3, since the read stops 1 residue before it. The chain carries TRBV31 and TRBJ1-2; no firm D call. Trimming took 3 bases from V and 1 from J, leaving 3 bases between them. This CDR3 region has 11 residues. Germline-derived CDR1 and CDR2 are GKSSPN and SITVG. The CDR3 is CAWSQNSDYTF. CDR3 DNA, as far as it was read: TGTGCCTGGAGCCAAAACTCCGACTACACC.

As concerns this clone: Genes and germline are mouse. The read halts 1 residue ahead of the CDR3 end, with the missing end drawn from the germline J gene. The rearrangement joins TRBV13-2 to TRBJ1-1; TRBD1 agrees at 9 bases. The germline gives CDR1 NNHNN, CDR2 SYGAGS (reference sequence). After removal of 0 bases from V and 2 bases from J, the junction contained 5 bases not matched to a gene. The CDR3 has 16 amino acids. CDR3 region: CASGDAHRGRNTEVFF. The CDR3 bases that were read are TGTGCCAGCGGTGATGCACACAGGGGGCGCAACACAGAAGTCTTC.

Concerning this clone: The gene names here belong to mouse. Read coverage stops 1 residue before the CDR3 terminus; the germline J gene supplies the remainder. The V call is TRBV13-1, the J call TRBJ2-1; the match to TRBD2 covers 7 bases. V shed 0 bases, J shed 1 base, and the junction held 4 bases outside the gene matches. CDR3 length: 16 amino acids. Per the germline V gene, CDR1 is NSHNY and CDR2 is SYGAGN. CDR3 bases read: TGTGCCAGCAGTGATGCGGGCTGGGGGAACTATGCTGAGCAGTTC. Translated, it gives CASSDAGWGNYAEQF. In full, the CDR3 is CASSDAGWGNYAEQFF.

Comment on this clone: Gene labels here are mouse ones. The read ends 1 residue before the CDR3 terminus; that terminus is restored from the germline J gene. J is TRBJ2-5 and V is TRBV13-2, with 7 positions matching TRBD2. With V trimmed by 3 bases and J by 3 bases, 4 bases remained unmatched. Germline V gives CDR1 NNHNN, CDR2 SYGAGS (reference sequence). The CDR3 is 14 amino acids. The DNA read from the CDR3 is TGTGCCAGCGGTGGCTGGGGGAGGCAAGACACCCAGTAC. Translating gives CASGGWGRQDTQY. The complete CDR3 protein is CASGGWGRQDTQYF.

On this clone: Mouse gene names apply. The CDR3 goes on 1 residue after the read ends, and that part is filled in from the germline J gene. The chain couples TRBV13-1 to TRBJ2-5; the D gene is possibly TRBD2 (5 bases). Trimming shortened V by 0 bases and J by 0 bases, and 5 bases separated the two germline ends. The length of the CDR3 is 14 residues. Germline V lookup: CDR1 NSHNY, CDR2 SYGAGN. CDR3 bases read: TGTGCCAGCAGTGATGTGGGGAACCAAGACACCCAGTAC. This sequence encodes CASSDVGNQDTQY. The whole CDR3 protein is CASSDVGNQDTQYF.

On this clone: The listed genes are named as in mouse. The read falls 1 residue short of the CDR3 end, and the missing part is taken from the germline J gene. The chain joins TRBV13-2 to TRBJ2-4, with 7 bases lining up with TRBD2. The CDR3 sequence is 13 residues long. Germline V gives CDR1 NNHNN, CDR2 SYGAGS (reference sequence). Trimming removed 2 bases from V and 4 bases from J; junction bases left unmatched: 1. CDR3 DNA, as far as it was read: TGTGCCAGCGGTGACACTGGGGAAAACACCTTGTAC. As protein: CASGDTGENTLY. The whole CDR3 sequence is CASGDTGENTLYF.